Listed here are 17 T cell receptor beta chains from one sample, sequenced in a study of post-analysis software for immune sequencing data. Study-level points and caveats: Higher frequency in patients than in controls was seen for several TRBV segments, with TRBV5-6, TRBV5-1 and TRBV20-1 among them.

Their target antigens are unknown. Prepared libraries of TCR beta cDNA carried unique molecular identifiers. TCRdb re-derived calls from the PCR reads in MiXCR, one entry per CDR3 protein. The sample lists about 180,000 distinct CDR3 sequences; 30% were seen once. The sample consisted of blood. The receptors shown here come from a girl aged 10 to 17 with multiple sclerosis.

The chain links TRBV12-3 or TRBV12-4 to TRBJ2-7; D might be TRBD1 or TRBD2, each matching 6 bases. V lost 3 bases and J lost 0, with 15 bases in between. The CDR3 length is 16 residues. The CDR3 nucleotides read TGTGCCAGCAGTTTTGAGGGGGGACCGTTCTCCTACGAGCAGTACTTC. Its protein is CASSFEGGPFSYEQYF.

The chain is built from TRBV15 and TRBJ2-3, with 12 bases that match TRBD2. The CDR3 sequence is 17 residues long. Germline V gene data show CDR1 as LNHNV and CDR2 as YYDKDF (reference sequence). V was pared by 5 bases and J by 0 bases, with 6 bases of the junction left unmatched. The CDR3 sequence is CATSLYLAGGSTDTQYF. The CDR3 region has the DNA TGTGCCACCAGCCTTTACCTAGCGGGAGGGAGCACAGATACGCAGTATTTT.

This clonotype was observed many times. The J gene is TRBJ2-7, the V gene TRBV20-1; possibly TRBD2 for D (6 bases). Germline-derived CDR1 and CDR2 are DFQATT and SNEGSKA (reference sequence). V was cut by 4 bases and J by 3 bases, with 19 bases left in between. CDR3 size: 15 residues. In DNA form, the CDR3 reads TGCAGTGCTACGGTAGGCGCGGGACTGATCTACGAGCAGTACTTC. Amino acids: CSATVGAGLIYEQYF.

The chain combines TRBV2 with TRBJ1-1, with D unresolved. Germline V gene lookup returns CDR1 SNHLY and CDR2 FYNNEI. V was trimmed by 6 bases and J by 1 base, leaving 9 bases between them. CDR3 length: 13 amino acids. The CDR3 is CASRLQPNTEAFF. The CDR3 nucleotides are TGTGCCAGCAGGCTACAGCCGAACACTGAAGCTTTCTTT.

This clonotype came up once. V is TRBV7-9 and J is TRBJ2-1; 7 nucleotides align to TRBD1. The CDR3 spans 16 residues. V was pared by 4 bases and J by 2 bases, with 8 bases of the junction left unmatched. CDR1 is SEHNR, CDR2 FQNEAQ, per germline (reference sequence). The CDR3 reads CASSSLQGSTYNEQFF. The CDR3 nucleotides are TGTGCCAGCAGCTCACTACAGGGGTCTACCTACAATGAGCAGTTCTTC.

This clonotype has a count of ten or more. The chain employs TRBV5-6 and TRBJ2-5; maybe TRBD1 (6 bases). V was clipped by 4 bases and J by 5 bases, with 12 bases between them. CDR1 and CDR2 from the germline V gene are SGHDT and YYEEEE. The CDR3 totals 13 residues. The CDR3 sequence: CASSNRVRETQYF. CDR3 DNA sequence: TGTGCCAGCAGCAACAGGGTACGGGAGACCCAGTACTTC.

Turning to this clonotype: A read error may be the cause here, since a much bigger clone is one base away. The chain recombines TRBV9 with TRBJ1-2; D possibly corresponds to TRBD1 (5 bases). V gave up 3 bases and J gave up 5 bases, with 14 bases separating them. This CDR3 has 14 residues. CDR1 SGDLS and CDR2 YYNGEE come from the germline V gene. This CDR3 is CASSDRAGRYGYTF. The CDR3 bases are TGTGCCAGCAGCGATAGGGCAGGGAGGTATGGCTACACCTTC.

This clonotype was detected many times. This chain joins TRBV5-1 and TRBJ2-7; possible D gene TRBD1, 6 bases. Germline values: CDR1 SGHRS, CDR2 YFSETQ. Trimming stripped 4 bases from V and 5 bases from J, with 19 bases between. The CDR3 sequence is 15 residues long. In DNA form, the CDR3 reads TGCGCCAGCAGCCCCGGACAGCAGGGCCTTAACGAGCAGTACTTC. This encodes CASSPGQQGLNEQYF.

The rearrangement joins TRBV3-1 to TRBJ2-5; 13 nucleotides align to TRBD2. Trimming removed 6 bases from V and 5 bases from J; junction bases left unmatched: 3. CDR3 length equals 14 residues. Germline lookup yields CDR1 LGHDT and CDR2 YNNKEL (reference sequence). The CDR3: CASRLAGGAETQYF. CDR3 nucleotide sequence: TGTGCCAGCAGACTAGCGGGGGGGGCGGAGACCCAGTACTTC.

This clonotype was found a few times. V and J are TRBV28 and TRBJ2-5, with TRBD2 matching 10 bases. This CDR3 region has 14 residues. V lost 5 bases and J lost 5; bases outside the gene matches: 5. The V gene's germline CDR1 is MDHEN and CDR2 SYDVKM. For the CDR3, the DNA is TGTGCCAGCAGTCCTAGCGGGAGCGGGGAGACCCAGTACTTC. This translates into CASSPSGSGETQYF.

There are many counts of this clonotype. The V gene is TRBV6-1, the J gene TRBJ2-7; no clear D gene. Germline CDR1 reads MNHNS; CDR2 reads SASEGT. This CDR3 comprises 10 residues. The ends were cut back, 6 bases at V and 6 bases at J, with 6 bases in the middle. CDR3 loop: CASRQIEQYF. For the CDR3, the DNA is TGTGCCAGCAGACAGATCGAGCAGTACTTC.

The rearrangement links TRBV12-3 or TRBV12-4 to TRBJ2-3; no definite D call. Between the trimmed V and J ends, which lost 1 base and 4 bases, there was a span of 12 bases. The length of the CDR3 is 15 residues. CDR3 bases: TGTGCCAGCAGTTTAGAAGGTTGGCGCGCAGATACGCAGTATTTT. This gives the protein CASSLEGWRADTQYF.

This clonotype was recorded at least ten times. The gene calls are TRBV10-3 and TRBJ1-1, with D possibly matching TRBD1 (6 bases). Looked up from germline, CDR1 is ENHRY and CDR2 is SYGVKD. V was cut by 6 bases and J by 4 bases, with 15 bases left in between. The CDR3 is 14 amino acids. The CDR3 reads CAIREAPGATEAFF. In DNA form, the CDR3 reads TGTGCCATCAGGGAGGCCCCGGGGGCCACTGAAGCTTTCTTT.

This clonotype turned up a few times. The chain employs TRBV7-9 and TRBJ2-3, with D perhaps matching TRBD1 or TRBD2 (5 bases each). V dropped 5 bases and J dropped 0 bases, with 9 bases sitting between them. Germline V gives CDR1 SEHNR, CDR2 FQNEAQ (reference sequence). This CDR3 contains 14 residues. Here the CDR3 reads CASSPWGSTDTQYF. CDR3 DNA sequence: TGTGCCAGCAGCCCTTGGGGGAGCACAGATACGCAGTATTTT.

To note about this clonotype: This clone may be a read error of a much larger clone one base away. The rearrangement uses TRBV29-1 and TRBJ2-1; D perhaps matches TRBD2 (5 bases). Germline V gene lookup returns CDR1 SQVTM and CDR2 ANQGSEA. The CDR3 spans 12 residues. The CDR3 DNA sequence: TGCGGCGCCGCCATCGGGAACAATGAGCAGTTCTTC. Translated: CGAAIGNNEQFF.

The rearrangement links TRBV30 to TRBJ1-2, with a tentative D call TRBD1 (5 bases). CDR3 size: 14 residues. Trimming shortened V by 4 bases and J by 0 bases, and 12 bases separated the two germline ends. The germline V gene has CDR1 GTSNPN and CDR2 SVGIG (reference sequence). For the CDR3, the DNA is TGTGCCTGGAAGGGGATGACAACTAACTATGGCTACACCTTC. It encodes CAWKGMTTNYGYTF.

In its sample, this clonotype was seen many times. The chain links TRBV6-5 to TRBJ2-4, with a tentative D call TRBD2 (5 bases). Trimming took off 8 bases at V and 3 bases at J, with 14 bases between the two ends. Germline V gene data show CDR1 as MNHEY and CDR2 as SVGAGI. The CDR3 loop spans 14 amino acids. In nucleotides, the CDR3 is TGTGCCAGCTTACAGCCTGGGAGCAAAAACATTCAGTACTTC. Encoded protein: CASLQPGSKNIQYF.